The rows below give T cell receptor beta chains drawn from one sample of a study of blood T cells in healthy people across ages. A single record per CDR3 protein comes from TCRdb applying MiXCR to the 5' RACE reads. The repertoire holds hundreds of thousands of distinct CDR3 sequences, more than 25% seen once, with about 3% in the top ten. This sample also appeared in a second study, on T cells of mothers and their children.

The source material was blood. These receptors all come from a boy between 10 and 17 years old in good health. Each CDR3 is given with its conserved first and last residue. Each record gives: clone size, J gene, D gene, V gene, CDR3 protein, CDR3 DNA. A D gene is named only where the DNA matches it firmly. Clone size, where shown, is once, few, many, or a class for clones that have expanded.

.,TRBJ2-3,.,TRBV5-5,CASSSPTGIWDTQYF,TGTGCCAGCAGCTCTCCAACAGGGATTTGGGATACGCAGTATTTT
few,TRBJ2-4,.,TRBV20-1,CSAPLGAQGKGLLAKNIQYF,TGCAGTGCACCCTTAGGGGCCCAGGGGAAAGGACTTCTAGCCAAAAACATTCAGTACTTC
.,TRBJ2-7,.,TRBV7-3,CASSVAGPDYEQYF,TGTGCCAGCAGCGTCGCGGGGCCAGACTACGAGCAGTACTTC
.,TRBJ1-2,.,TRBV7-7,CASSSAGAANYGYTF,TGTGCTAGCAGCTCCGCAGGGGCGGCTAACTATGGCTACACCTTC
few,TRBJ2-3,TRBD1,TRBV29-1,CSAPGTGHKGDTQYF,TGCAGCGCCCCCGGGACAGGACATAAGGGAGATACGCAGTATTTT
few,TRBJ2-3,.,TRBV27,CASSSLGTAADTQYF,TGTGCCAGCAGTTCCTTAGGGACCGCCGCAGATACGCAGTATTTT
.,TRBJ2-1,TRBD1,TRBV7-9,CASRGTGTDTYNEQFF,TGTGCCAGCAGGGGGACCGGGACAGATACCTACAATGAGCAGTTCTTC
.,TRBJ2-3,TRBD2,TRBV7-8,CASSLARTSGGETDTQYF,TGTGCCAGCAGCTTAGCCAGGACTAGCGGGGGGGAGACAGATACGCAGTATTTT
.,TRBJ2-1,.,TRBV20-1,CSARAPGSRNEQFF,TGCAGTGCTAGAGCCCCAGGGAGTAGGAATGAGCAGTTCTTC
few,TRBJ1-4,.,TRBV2,CASILRATNEKLFF,TGTGCCAGCATCCTCCGTGCAACTAATGAAAAACTGTTTTTT
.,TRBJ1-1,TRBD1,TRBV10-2,CASGGQGATEAFF,TGCGCCAGCGGAGGACAGGGGGCCACCGAGGCTTTCTTT
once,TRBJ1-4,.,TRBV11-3,CASSSWAVNGKLFF,TGTGCCAGCAGCTCGTGGGCAGTCAATGGAAAACTGTTTTTT
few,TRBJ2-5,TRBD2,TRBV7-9,CASSPRLAVGETQYF,TGTGCCAGCAGCCCCCGGCTAGCGGTTGGGGAGACCCAGTACTTC
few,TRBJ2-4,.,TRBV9,CASSTPTAENIQYF,TGTGCCAGCAGCACCCCGACGGCAGAAAACATTCAGTACTTC
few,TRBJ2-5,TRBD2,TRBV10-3,CAISASGGGEETQYF,TGTGCCATCAGTGCTAGCGGGGGGGGAGAAGAGACCCAGTACTTC
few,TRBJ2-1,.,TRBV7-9,CASTSPVVGSNEQFF,TGTGCCAGCACCTCCCCGGTCGTCGGGTCGAATGAGCAGTTCTTC
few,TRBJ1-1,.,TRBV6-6,CASSLQGTYTEAFF,TGTGCCAGCAGTTTGCAGGGGACTTACACTGAAGCTTTCTTT
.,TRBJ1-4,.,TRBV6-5,CASSGAERNEKLFF,TGTGCCAGCAGTGGGGCTGAACGTAATGAAAAACTGTTTTTT
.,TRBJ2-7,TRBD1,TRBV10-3,CAISESAYRGLYEQYF,TGTGCCATCAGTGAGTCTGCTTACAGGGGGCTGTACGAGCAGTACTTC
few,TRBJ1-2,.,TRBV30,CAWSVFGGNGYTF,TGTGCCTGGAGTGTATTCGGGGGGAATGGCTACACCTTC
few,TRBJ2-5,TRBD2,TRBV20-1,CSTSPTSEQETQYF,TGCAGTACGAGCCCGACTAGCGAGCAAGAGACCCAGTACTTC
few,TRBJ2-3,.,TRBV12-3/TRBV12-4,CASSLPESTDTQYF,TGTGCCAGCAGTTTACCGGAAAGCACAGATACGCAGTATTTT
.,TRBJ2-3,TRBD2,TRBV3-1,CASSQAWATSGDPTDTQYF,TGTGCCAGCAGCCAAGCCTGGGCTACTAGCGGGGACCCCACAGATACGCAGTATTTT
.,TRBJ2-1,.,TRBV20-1,CSANYNEQFF,TGCAGTGCTAATTACAATGAGCAGTTCTTC
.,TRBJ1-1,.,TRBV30,CASDSPDIKNTEAFF,TGTGCAAGTGACTCACCGGATATCAAGAACACTGAAGCTTTCTTT
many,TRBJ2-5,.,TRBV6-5,CASRPRGALPQYF,TGTGCCAGCAGGCCGCGAGGGGCGTTGCCCCAGTACTTC
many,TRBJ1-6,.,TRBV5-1,CASSQAGPENNSPLHF,TGCGCCAGCAGCCAGGCTGGGCCGGAAAATAATTCACCCCTCCACTTT
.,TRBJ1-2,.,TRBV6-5,CASSYFEGGYTF,TGTGCCAGCAGTTACTTTGAGGGTGGCTACACCTTC
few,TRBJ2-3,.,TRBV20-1,CSAFRELVSTDTQYF,TGCAGTGCTTTCCGGGAGCTCGTGTCCACAGATACGCAGTATTTT
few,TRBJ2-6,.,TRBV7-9,CASSSDGAGANVLTF,TGTGCCAGCAGCTCGGACGGGGCTGGGGCCAACGTCCTGACTTTC
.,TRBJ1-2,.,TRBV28,CASSLPGYGYTF,TGTGCCAGCAGTTTACCTGGCTATGGCTACACCTTC
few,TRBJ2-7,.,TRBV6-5,CASRRGVNSYEQYF,TGTGCCAGCCGTAGGGGTGTGAACTCCTACGAGCAGTACTTC
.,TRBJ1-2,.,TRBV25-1,CASSDRDRAYGYTF,TGTGCCAGCAGTGATCGGGACCGGGCCTATGGCTACACCTTC
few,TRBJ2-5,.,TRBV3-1,CAGSQDEADQETQYF,TGTGCCGGCAGCCAAGACGAGGCAGACCAAGAGACCCAGTACTTC
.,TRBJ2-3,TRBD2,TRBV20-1,CSARDSGGADTQYF,TGCAGTGCTAGAGATAGCGGGGGGGCAGATACGCAGTATTTT
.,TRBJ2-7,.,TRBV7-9,CASKPTGFGYEQYF,TGCGCCAGCAAACCGACAGGCTTCGGCTACGAGCAGTACTTC
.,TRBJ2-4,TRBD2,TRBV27,CASSPIAGVAKNIQYF,TGTGCCAGCAGTCCGATAGCGGGGGTAGCCAAAAACATTCAGTACTTC
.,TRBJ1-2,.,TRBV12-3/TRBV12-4,CASSLFGSGGYTF,TGTGCCAGCAGTTTATTTGGCTCAGGGGGCTACACCTTC
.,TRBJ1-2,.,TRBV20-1,CSARVGGGFYGYTF,TGCAGTGCTAGAGTAGGCGGTGGGTTCTATGGCTACACCTTC